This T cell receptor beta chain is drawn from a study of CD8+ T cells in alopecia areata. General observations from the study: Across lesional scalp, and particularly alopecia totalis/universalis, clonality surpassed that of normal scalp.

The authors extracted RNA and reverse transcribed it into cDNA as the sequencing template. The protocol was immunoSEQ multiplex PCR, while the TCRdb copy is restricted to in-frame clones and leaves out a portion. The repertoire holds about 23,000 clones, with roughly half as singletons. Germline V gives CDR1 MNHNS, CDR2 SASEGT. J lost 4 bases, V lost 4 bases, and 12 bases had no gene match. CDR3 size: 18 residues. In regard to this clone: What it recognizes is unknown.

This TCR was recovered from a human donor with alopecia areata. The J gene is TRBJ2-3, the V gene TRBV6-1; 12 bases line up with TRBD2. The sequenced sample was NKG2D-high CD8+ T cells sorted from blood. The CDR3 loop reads CASSVWASGRAIADTQYF. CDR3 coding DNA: TGTGCCAGCAGTGTATGGGCTAGCGGGAGGGCCATCGCAGATACGCAGTATTTT.